The 22 T cell receptor beta chains given below trace back to one sample, sequenced in a study of shared clonotypes between healthy human individuals. TCRdb's table, derived via immunoSEQ multiplex PCR, lists solely in-frame clones and lacks some. The repertoire includes about 700,000 clones, approximately 74% of them detected once, and roughly 1.7% sits in the top ten. Sequences were obtained from memory CD4+ T cells sorted from blood. Subset described: CD45RA-negative fraction. The source of these receptors is a woman in her twenties or thirties in good health.

This clone has only a few counts. The gene calls are TRBV19 and TRBJ2-1; D call uncertain. V lost 0 bases and J 10 bases, leaving 7 bases between the germline ends. In germline, CDR1 is LNHDA, CDR2 SQIVND (reference sequence). This CDR3 is built from 12 residues. This chain's CDR3 is CASSIDVSEQFF. The CDR3 DNA reads as TGTGCCAGTAGTATAGACGTGTCGGAGCAGTTCTTC.

This clone has more than one count but fewer than ten. This sample also contains other DNA sequences that code for the same CDR3. The chain carries TRBV11-3 and TRBJ1-1; D ambiguous. The V end was cut by 3 bases, the J end by 0 bases, with 5 bases between. From germline, CDR1 is SGHNT and CDR2 YENEEA. This CDR3 region has 13 residues. This CDR3 reads CASSFTMNTEAFF. The CDR3 DNA sequence: TGTGCCAGCAGCTTCACGATGAACACTGAAGCTTTCTTT. The variable domain in full, completed from reference TRBV11-3 and TRBJ1-1, reads EAGVVQSPRYKIIEKKQPVAFWCNPISGHNTLYWYLQNLGQGPELLIRYENEEAVDDSQLPKDRFSAERLKGVDSTLKIQPAELGDSAVYLCASSFTMNTEAFFGQGTRLTVV.

The chain couples TRBV5-1 to TRBJ2-4; D is possibly TRBD1 or TRBD2 (5 bases each). The CDR3 covers 14 residues. Trimming removed 4 bases from V and 7 bases from J, with 15 bases in between. In germline, CDR1 is SGHRS, CDR2 YFSETQ. The CDR3 DNA reads as TGCGCCAGCAGCACCCGGGACCGCACCAACATTCAGTACTTC. Protein product: CASSTRDRTNIQYF.

V and J are TRBV5-1 and TRBJ2-7; D ambiguous. The CDR3 length is 12 residues. CDR1 is SGHRS and CDR2 is YFSETQ in the germline V gene. Trimming cost V 1 base and J 4 bases, with 6 bases left between them. In nucleotides, the CDR3 is TGCGCCAGCAGCTTGATGGGTTACGAGCAGTACTTC. Its protein product is CASSLMGYEQYF.

The rearrangement joins TRBV7-9 to TRBJ2-1; 7 bases line up with TRBD2. CDR1 is SEHNR, CDR2 FQNEAQ, per germline (reference sequence). CDR3 length: 15 residues. The J segment lost 7 bases and the V segment lost 1 base, leaving 7 bases of the junction unmatched. The CDR3 reads CASSLGLADLNEQFF. CDR3 nucleotides: TGTGCCAGCAGCTTAGGGCTAGCGGACTTGAATGAGCAGTTCTTC.

V is TRBV28 and J is TRBJ2-7; possibly TRBD1 or TRBD2 for D (5 bases each). Trimming cost V 2 bases and J 2 bases, with 13 bases left between them. The CDR3 is 15 residues long. Germline assignment: CDR1 MDHEN and CDR2 SYDVKM. Here the CDR3 reads CASSLNSGPAYEQYF. The CDR3 DNA sequence: TGTGCCAGCAGTTTAAACTCGGGACCGGCCTACGAGCAGTACTTC.

This clone was found a few times. The genes are TRBV28 and TRBJ1-2; D gene unclear. Germline V gene lookup returns CDR1 MDHEN and CDR2 SYDVKM. CDR3 length: 16 residues. V was cut by 0 bases and J by 6 bases, with 17 bases left in between. DNA of the CDR3: TGTGCCAGCAGTTTATGGAACAGTAAGGTTGGGCATGGCTACACCTTC. The encoded protein is CASSLWNSKVGHGYTF.

This chain links TRBV15 with TRBJ1-2; D ambiguous. Trimming took 0 bases from V and 5 from J, leaving 10 bases between them. This CDR3 contains 14 residues. In germline, CDR1 is LNHNV, CDR2 YYDKDF (reference sequence). The CDR3 region has the DNA TGTGCCACCAGCAGAGATACCGAGAGATATGGCTACACCTTC. Translated, it gives CATSRDTERYGYTF.

The chain recombines TRBV28 with TRBJ1-1; D remains ambiguous. Between the trimmed V and J ends, which lost 3 bases and 1 base, there was a span of 6 bases. Germline-derived CDR1 and CDR2 are MDHEN and SYDVKM. The CDR3 totals 13 residues. CDR3: CASSFGSNTEAFF. CDR3 in DNA: TGTGCCAGCAGTTTCGGATCGAACACTGAAGCTTTCTTT.

This clone was recorded once. The J gene is TRBJ1-4, the V gene TRBV15; 7 nucleotides agree with TRBD1. The ends lost 5 bases at V and 5 bases at J; junction bases unmatched: 5. Germline V gene lookup returns CDR1 LNHNV and CDR2 YYDKDF (reference sequence). This CDR3 has 14 residues. CDR3 protein: CATSQGTENEKLFF. DNA of the CDR3: TGTGCCACCAGCCAAGGGACAGAGAATGAAAAACTGTTTTTT.

V gene TRBV5-6 combines with J gene TRBJ2-7; 7 bases map to TRBD1. The CDR3 runs to 18 residues. J lost 4 bases, V lost 2 bases, and 18 bases had no gene match. Germline CDR1 SGHDT, CDR2 YYEEEE. The DNA of the CDR3 is TGTGCCAGCAGCTTTACTTCGGCCCGGACAGGCCTGGGGTACGAGCAGTACTTC. The encoded protein is CASSFTSARTGLGYEQYF.

Concerning this clone itself: The same CDR3 arises from other DNA sequences in this sample as well. CDR3 in DNA: TGTGCCAGCAGCGAAATAGCGGGAGTCGGCAATGAGCAGTTCTTC. This encodes CASSEIAGVGNEQFF. V and J are TRBV6-1 and TRBJ2-1; 9 nucleotides agree with TRBD2. The CDR3 runs 15 residues. With 6 bases clipped from V and 6 bases from J, the junction kept 9 bases outside the gene matches. The germline V gene encodes CDR1 MNHNS and CDR2 SASEGT.

The chain combines TRBV27 with TRBJ2-1; 8 bases are shared with TRBD2. Trimming removed 6 bases from V and 0 bases from J; junction bases left unmatched: 4. The CDR3 length is 15 residues. From germline, CDR1 is MNHEY and CDR2 SMNVEV (reference sequence). CDR3 bases: TGTGCCAGCAGACTCGGGGGGGCCTCCTACAATGAGCAGTTCTTC. It codes for CASRLGGASYNEQFF.

V usage is TRBV10-2 and J usage is TRBJ2-2; D is ambiguous. V lost 4 bases and J 5 bases, leaving 23 bases between the germline ends. The CDR3 runs 18 residues. CDR1 is WSHSY and CDR2 is SAAADI in the germline V gene. CDR3 DNA: TGCGCCAGCAGTGGTTCAGGCGAAAGGGCCGTGGGTACCGGGGAGCTGTTTTTT. Protein product: CASSGSGERAVGTGELFF.

This clone was seen only a few times. V and J are TRBV6-5 and TRBJ1-4; 8 positions agree with TRBD1. J was trimmed by 5 bases and V by 7 bases; bases with no gene match: 6. Per the germline V gene, CDR1 is MNHEY and CDR2 is SVGAGI. The CDR3 contains 14 residues. Written as DNA, the CDR3 is TGTGCCAGCAACGACAGGACAGGGAATGAAAAACTGTTTTTT. Amino acids: CASNDRTGNEKLFF.

This clone was counted once. CDR3 region: CASSQEATSGRAEQFF. The CDR3 nucleotides are TGCGCCAGCAGCCAAGAAGCCACTAGCGGGAGGGCCGAGCAGTTCTTC. The genes are TRBV4-1 and TRBJ2-1; 13 bases match TRBD2. From germline, CDR1 is MGHRA and CDR2 YSYEKL. Germline trimming cut 0 bases from V and 10 bases from J; bases unmatched to any gene: 6. The CDR3 sequence is 16 residues long.

This clone showed up just once. The chain recombines TRBV4-3 with TRBJ2-1; 8 bases align to TRBD2. In germline, CDR1 is LGHNA, CDR2 YSLEER. Trimming at V came to 3 bases and at J to 6 bases, leaving 13 bases not matched to a gene. CDR3 length: 17 residues. The DNA for the CDR3 is TGCGCCAGCAGCCAGTATTACAGGGCGGGAGGTGGCAATGAGCAGTTCTTC. Translated: CASSQYYRAGGGNEQFF.

The chain couples TRBV7-2 to TRBJ2-7; tentative D call: TRBD1 (5 bases). The V end was cut by 3 bases, the J end by 5 bases, with 14 bases between. CDR3 length: 14 amino acids. CDR1 SGHTA and CDR2 FQGNSA come from the germline V gene. The DNA of the CDR3 is TGTGCCAGCAGCTTTGCCCCGGCAGGGAACGAGCAGTACTTC. It translates to CASSFAPAGNEQYF. The full variable domain, in which reference TRBV7-2 and TRBJ2-7 provide the parts outside the CDR3, is GAGVSQSPSNKVTEKGKDVELRCDPISGHTALYWYRQSLGQGLEFLIYFQGNSAPDKSGLPSDRFSAERTGGSVSTLTIQRTQQEDSAVYLCASSFAPAGNEQYFGPGTRLTVT.

The chain has TRBV5-1 and TRBJ2-5, with D hard to call. Looked up from germline, CDR1 is SGHRS and CDR2 is YFSETQ. CDR3 length: 16 amino acids. Trimming left V 0 bases short and J 0 bases short, with 12 bases between. CDR3 protein: CASSLVAGLNQETQYF. In nucleotides, the CDR3 is TGCGCCAGCAGCTTGGTTGCAGGCCTGAACCAAGAGACCCAGTACTTC.

The rearrangement links TRBV7-9 to TRBJ2-3; 8 bases are a match to TRBD2. This CDR3 region has 14 residues. The junction had 5 bases not matched to a gene; V was cut back by 2 bases and J by 7 bases. Germline V gene data show CDR1 as SEHNR and CDR2 as FQNEAQ (reference sequence). As DNA, the CDR3 is TGTGCCAGCAGCTTACTAGGGACTAGGAATACGCAGTATTTT. This gives the protein CASSLLGTRNTQYF.

This chain links TRBV30 with TRBJ2-1; 8 bases agree with TRBD2. V lost 2 bases and J lost 6; bases outside the gene matches: 3. CDR1 GTSNPN and CDR2 SVGIG come from the germline V gene (reference sequence). The CDR3 sequence is 13 residues long. Here the CDR3 reads CAWSTGGPNEQFF. The CDR3 coding sequence is TGTGCCTGGAGTACGGGAGGGCCCAATGAGCAGTTCTTC.

This clone appeared many times. The chain employs TRBV5-1 and TRBJ2-3; 8 bases line up with TRBD2. The CDR3 totals 16 residues. Germline CDR1 SGHRS, CDR2 YFSETQ. V gave up 0 bases and J gave up 4 bases; unmatched junction bases: 7. The CDR3, as DNA: TGCGCCAGCAGCTTGGTTATTAGCGGGGCCGCAGATACGCAGTATTTT. Amino acid sequence: CASSLVISGAADTQYF.